This paragraph covers one TCR beta chain sequence. Its cognate antigen has yet to be identified. No base quality values were provided; no much bigger clone lies one nucleotide off. Spanning cysteine to phenylalanine, the CDR3 consists of 13 amino acids. The read is trimmed to its CDR3 DNA, 39 bases read in frame from base 1. V gives up 0 bases and J gives up 4 bases, and the segment between their germline ends measures 7 bases. For CDR1 and CDR2, the germline V gene (reference sequence) lists DFQATT and SNEGSKA. These data belong to a study of post-analysis software for immune sequencing data (dated by TCRdb to about 2015). Turning to the overall study: Relapsing-remitting, secondary progressive and progressive-relapsing multiple sclerosis were recorded as disease courses, and subtype annotation was lacking for some patients. The patient repertoires were set against about 12 previously published healthy control repertoires from donors whose ages ranged from roughly 6 to 27 years. A subset of samples was prepared in parallel using single-end sample barcoding, then pooled and co-amplified after Illumina adapter ligation. Beyond this particular receptor, the publication reports: Direct clustering with F measure revealed strong co-clustering of samples prepared in the same batch, which led to a batch-effect correction. The multiple sclerosis patient group was slightly younger than the control group. Significantly lower normalized Chao1 diversity was found in multiple sclerosis patients than in controls, suggesting substantial peripheral T-cell clonal expansion. Four or five TRBV segments, including TRBV5-6, TRBV5-1 and TRBV20-1, were significantly more frequent in patients than controls.

TCR beta repertoires were profiled from peripheral blood of under 15 young patients with multiple sclerosis to demonstrate the VDJtools post-analysis software. The patients with multiple sclerosis were children and adolescents between roughly 6 and 17 years of age. The library relied on PCR. The listed sequencing device is Illumina HiSeq 2500. To reduce PCR and sequencing biases, unique molecular identifiers were built into the TCR beta cDNA libraries. Every 1 to 10 million input T cells yielded approximately 500,000 cDNA molecules, meaning each molecule approximated one T cell. The same protocol used for the earlier healthy control dataset was applied to prepare and sequence the patient libraries. Samples belonging to the same batch were prepared together, multiplexed and sequenced on a shared HiSeq lane. Regarding the original processing steps: MIGEC handled the raw barcoded reads, throwing out single-read molecular identifier groups before consensus assembly and CDR3 extraction. Clonotype tables were post-analysed with VDJtools, and diversity was normalized by down-sampling all datasets to the smallest sample size. Repertoire overlap clustering matched CDR3 amino acid but not nucleotide sequences to correct batch-related cross-sample contamination. TCRdb redid the processing of the public reads, applying fastp at Q25 and MiXCR, and retained in-frame beta chains. Here each entry gathers all rows of one CDR3 protein and keeps the most common genes and DNA. The V and J calls come from TCRdb's annotation, not from the publication. The sample table holds 750,000 to 950,000 distinct CDR3 sequences, of which roughly 50% were seen once. Around 4.5% of the sample belongs to the ten largest clones.

The rearrangement joined TRBV20-1 to TRBJ2-1, with no D gene named confidently. What was sequenced was blood. This sequence originates from a girl between 5 and 17 years old with multiple sclerosis. The nucleotides are TGCAGTGCTAGAGATGCGGTATACAATGAGCAGTTCTTC. Translation gives CSARDAVYNEQFF.